This note documents a single T cell receptor (beta chain) sequence. The data derive from a study of T cells in tuberculosis. Overall study: T cells were selected with CD1B tetramers loaded with glucose monomycolate.

Study-level results: T cells binding CD1B-GMM tetramer weakly possibly escaped the sort.

Here immunoSEQ multiplex PCR was the method, and the copy in TCRdb shows in-frame clones only, minus some. This table holds about 59,000 clones, about four fifths found once. Trimming removed 5 bases from V and 10 bases from J, with 12 bases in between. CDR3 length equals 13 residues. Germline assignment: CDR1 LNHDA and CDR2 SQIVND (reference sequence). Thawed, overnight-rested PBMC were stained with GMM-loaded CD1B tetramer, viability dye and anti-CD3, then sorted. CD1B tetramers were loaded with Rhodococcus equi-derived C32 glucose monomycolate. PBMC for tetramer sorting were first depleted of CD14-expressing monocytes. From each donor, 95,000 to 100,000 tetramer-negative cells were sorted.

Input material: CD1b-GMM tetramer-negative cells sorted from PBMCs. This TCR derives from an adult woman with latent tuberculosis. The chain links TRBV19 to TRBJ1-6; tentatively, D is TRBD1 (5 bases). The CDR3 sequence: CASSWGVESPLHF. DNA of the CDR3: TGTGCCAGTAGTTGGGGCGTCGAGTCACCCCTCCACTTT.